The T cell receptor beta chain under discussion was sequenced for a study of T cell repertoires in aging, cancer and after chemotherapy. The CDR3 consists of 14 residues. Trimming cost V 2 bases and J 4 bases, with 9 bases left between them. Germline V CDR1 and CDR2: MNHEY, SMNVEV (reference sequence). A mixed TRB-A/B primer pool amplified rearranged TRB by multiplex touch-down PCR. TCRdb redid the calling of the multiplex PCR reads with MiXCR, one entry per CDR3 protein. This sample has some 3,000 distinct CDR3 sequences, with around a quarter found just once. Peripheral blood genomic DNA, not sorted cells or RNA, was the template.

This chain joins TRBV27 and TRBJ1-5, with D possibly TRBD1 on 5 matching bases. The origin of this receptor is a human donor with a solid tumor. The specimen sequenced was blood. DNA of the CDR3: TGTGCCAGCAGTTTAAGTTCAGGGAATCAGCCCCAGCATTTT. Protein product: CASSLSSGNQPQHF.